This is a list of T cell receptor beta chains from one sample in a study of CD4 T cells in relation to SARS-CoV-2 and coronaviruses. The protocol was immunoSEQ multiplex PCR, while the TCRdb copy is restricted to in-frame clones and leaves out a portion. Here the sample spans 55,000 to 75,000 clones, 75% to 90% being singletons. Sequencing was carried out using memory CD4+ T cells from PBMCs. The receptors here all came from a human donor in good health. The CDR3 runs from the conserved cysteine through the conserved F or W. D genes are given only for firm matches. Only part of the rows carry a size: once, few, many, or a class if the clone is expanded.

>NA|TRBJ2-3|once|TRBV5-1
TGCGCCAGCAGCTTGACCTTCCTGTTCACAGATACGCAGTATTTT
CASSLTFLFTDTQYF
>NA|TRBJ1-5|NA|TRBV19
TGTGCCAGTAGTGATCAAGATACCCCCGTGCTGTATAGCAATCAGCCCCAGCATTTT
CASSDQDTPVLYSNQPQHF
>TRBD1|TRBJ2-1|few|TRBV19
TGTGCCAGTAGCAATAGACAGGGGGATCACAATGAGCAGTTCTTC
CASSNRQGDHNEQFF
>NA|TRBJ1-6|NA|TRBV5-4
TGTGCCAGCAGCTTGCCCCCCTCACCCCTCCACTTT
CASSLPPSPLHF
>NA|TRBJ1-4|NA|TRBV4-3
TGCGCCAGCAGCCAAGAGTTAGGACTGGGGGAAAAACTGTTTTTT
CASSQELGLGEKLFF
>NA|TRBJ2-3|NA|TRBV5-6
TGTGCCAGCAGGCCTGTGGGGTCGGGCACAGATACGCAGTATTTT
CASRPVGSGTDTQYF
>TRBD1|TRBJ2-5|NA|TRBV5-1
TGCGCCAGCAGCTTGGGACAGGGGGACCAGACCCAGTACTTC
CASSLGQGDQTQYF
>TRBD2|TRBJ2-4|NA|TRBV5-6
TGTGCCAGCAGCGCGCTAACTAGCGGGGGGGACATTCAGTACTTC
CASSALTSGGDIQYF
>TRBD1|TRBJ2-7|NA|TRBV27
TGTGCCAGCATGACCCGGGACAGCTCCTACGAGCAGTACTTC
CASMTRDSSYEQYF
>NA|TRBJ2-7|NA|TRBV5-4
TGTGCCAGCAGCTTGGTAAGGGCGTCAGGGGATTTCTACGAGCAGTACTTC
CASSLVRASGDFYEQYF
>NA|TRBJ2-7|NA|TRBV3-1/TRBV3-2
TGTGCCAGCAGCTCCGGCTCCTACGAGCAGTACTTC
CASSSGSYEQYF
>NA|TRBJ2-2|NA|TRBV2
TGTGCCAGCAGTGGACAGTCCCCGCGGGGCACCGGGGAGCTGTTTTTT
CASSGQSPRGTGELFF
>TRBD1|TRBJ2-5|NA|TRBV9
TGTGCCAGCAGCAACATCGGACAGGGCCAAGAGACCCAGTACTTC
CASSNIGQGQETQYF
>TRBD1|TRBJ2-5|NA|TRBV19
TGTGCCAGTAGTACAAGGACAGGGCAAGAGACCCAGTACTTC
CASSTRTGQETQYF
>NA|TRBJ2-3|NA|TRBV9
TGTGCCAGCAGCGTAGCTACGAGGGGCACAGATACGCAGTATTTT
CASSVATRGTDTQYF
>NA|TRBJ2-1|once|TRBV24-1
TGTGCCACCAGTGATGGAACGCTTGGCTCCTACAATGAGCAGTTCTTC
CATSDGTLGSYNEQFF
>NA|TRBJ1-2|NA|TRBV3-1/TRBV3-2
TGTGCCAGCAGCCAAGGGGCTGGCTACACCTTC
CASSQGAGYTF
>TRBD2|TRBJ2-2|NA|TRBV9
TGTGCCAGCGCGGGGGGTGGGACCGGGGAGCTGTTTTTT
CASAGGGTGELFF
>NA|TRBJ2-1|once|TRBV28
TGTGCCAGCAGTTTAAGAGAAGGGTACAATGAGCAGTTCTTC
CASSLREGYNEQFF
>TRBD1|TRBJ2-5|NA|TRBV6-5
TGTGCCAGCAGAACAGGGGATGGAGAGACCCAGTACTTC
CASRTGDGETQYF
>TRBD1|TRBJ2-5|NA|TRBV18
TGTGCCAGCTCACCGACAGGGGAGACCCAGTACTTC
CASSPTGETQYF
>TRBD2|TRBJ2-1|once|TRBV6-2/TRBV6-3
TGTGCCAGCAGTAAAACGGGGGGGTCCTACAATGAGCAGTTCTTC
CASSKTGGSYNEQFF
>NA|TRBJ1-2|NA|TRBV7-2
TGTGCCAGCAGCTTTCCCCAACGGGGGGAGTATGGCTACACCTTC
CASSFPQRGEYGYTF
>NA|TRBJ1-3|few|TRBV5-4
TGTGCCAGCAGCTTTGGGGGGAGTTACGAAAACACCATATATTTT
CASSFGGSYENTIYF
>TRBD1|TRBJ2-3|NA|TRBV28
TGTGCCAGTTTTAAACAGGGACAGTCACAGTATTTT
CASFKQGQSQYF
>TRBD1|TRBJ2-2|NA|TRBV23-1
TGCGCCAGCAGTCAACAGAGGACAGGCCCAGGGGAGCTGTTTTTT
CASSQQRTGPGELFF
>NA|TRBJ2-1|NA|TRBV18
TGTGCCAGCTCACTGGGAATAGACAATGAGCAGTTCTTC
CASSLGIDNEQFF
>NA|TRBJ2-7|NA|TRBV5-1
TGCGCCAGCAGCTTGTCTTGGACAGACTACGAGCAGTACTTC
CASSLSWTDYEQYF
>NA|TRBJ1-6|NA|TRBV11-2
TGTGCCAGCAGCTTTCTTAAATCACCCCTCCACTTT
CASSFLKSPLHF
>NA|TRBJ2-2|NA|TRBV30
TGTGCCTGGAGTAGGGTAGGCACCGGGGAGCTGTTTTTT
CAWSRVGTGELFF
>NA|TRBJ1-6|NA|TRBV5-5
TGTGCCAGCAGCTTGGCGTCAGGGGCTAGGAGTTCACCCCTCCACTTT
CASSLASGARSSPLHF
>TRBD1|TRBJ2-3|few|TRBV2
TGTGCCAGCAGTGAAGAGGGGACAGGGAGGTATTTT
CASSEEGTGRYF
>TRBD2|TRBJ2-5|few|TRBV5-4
TGTGCCAGCAGCAGAGCGGGGGGAGAGACCCAGTACTTC
CASSRAGGETQYF
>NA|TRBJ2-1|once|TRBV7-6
TGTGCCAGCAGCTTAGGGGCAGGGAGCTCCTACAATGAGCAGTTCTTC
CASSLGAGSSYNEQFF
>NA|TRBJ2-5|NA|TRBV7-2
TGTGCCAGCAGCTTAAGGTTTGGGAAGTACCAAGAGACCCAGTACTTC
CASSLRFGKYQETQYF
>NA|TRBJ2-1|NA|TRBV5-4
TGTGCCAGCAGCTTGGTCGACGAAGGTGAGCAGTTCTTC
CASSLVDEGEQFF
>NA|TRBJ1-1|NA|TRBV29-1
TGCAGCGTTGGGTGGGGGCTGAACACTGAAGCTTTCTTT
CSVGWGLNTEAFF
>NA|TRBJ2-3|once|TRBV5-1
TGCGCCAGCAGCTTGGTTGGCACAGATACGCAGTATTTT
CASSLVGTDTQYF
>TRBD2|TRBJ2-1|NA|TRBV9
TGTGCCAGCAGCGTTGCAGGGAGGGATGAGCAGTTCTTC
CASSVAGRDEQFF
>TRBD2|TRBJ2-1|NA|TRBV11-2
TGTGCCAGCAAGCCGGGACTAGCGGGAGTAAATGGGCAGTTCTTC
CASKPGLAGVNGQFF
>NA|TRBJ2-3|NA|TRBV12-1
TGTGCCAGCAGCTCCCCTATTCCCGCTAGCACAGATACGCAGTATTTT
CASSSPIPASTDTQYF
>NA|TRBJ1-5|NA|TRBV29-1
TGCAGCGTTGGGGAAGTACGGCAGCCCCAGCATTTT
CSVGEVRQPQHF
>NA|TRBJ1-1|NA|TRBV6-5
TGTGCCAGCAGTTACTCGAACAGCTTGAACACTGAAGCTTTCTTT
CASSYSNSLNTEAFF
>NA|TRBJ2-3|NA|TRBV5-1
TGCGCCAGCAGCTTGGAAGTATTGCAGAGCACAGATACGCAGTATTTT
CASSLEVLQSTDTQYF
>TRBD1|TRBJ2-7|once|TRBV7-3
TGTGCCAGCAGCTTAAATAGGACAGGGGGTACCCTCGAGCAGTACTTC
CASSLNRTGGTLEQYF
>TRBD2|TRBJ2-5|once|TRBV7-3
TGTGCCAGCAGCCCCGGACTAGCGGGAGGTGAGACCCAGTACTTC
CASSPGLAGGETQYF
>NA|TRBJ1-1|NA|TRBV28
TGTGCCAGCAGTTCTCCCTCGTTTCAGGGGCCCCAAGAGAAGAACACTGAAGCTTTCTTT
CASSSPSFQGPQEKNTEAFF
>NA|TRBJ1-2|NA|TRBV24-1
TGTGCCACCAGTGGGGGGGCTAACTATGGCTACACCTTC
CATSGGANYGYTF
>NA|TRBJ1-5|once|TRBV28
TGTGCCAGCAGTTTATATGATGCGCGGCAGCCCCAGCATTTT
CASSLYDARQPQHF
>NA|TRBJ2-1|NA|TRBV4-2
TGTGCCAGCAGACAGAGGGGGGAGCAGTTCTTC
CASRQRGEQFF
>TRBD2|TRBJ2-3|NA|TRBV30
TGTGCCTGGAATCGTCTAGCGGGAGTGGATACGCAGTATTTT
CAWNRLAGVDTQYF
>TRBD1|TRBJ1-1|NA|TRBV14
TGTGCCAGCAGCCAAGAGGTCTACAGGGGGAACGCTGAAGCTTTCTTT
CASSQEVYRGNAEAFF
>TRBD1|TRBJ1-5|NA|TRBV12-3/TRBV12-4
TGTGCCAGCAGGGGACAGGATCTTCAGCCCCAGCATTTT
CASRGQDLQPQHF
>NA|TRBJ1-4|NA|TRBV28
TGTGCCAGCAGTTTAGTAGGGAATGAAAAACTGTTTTTT
CASSLVGNEKLFF
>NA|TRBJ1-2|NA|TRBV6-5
TGTGCCAGCAGCGCAGCCCGCAGGCAAGGGAGCTACACCTTC
CASSAARRQGSYTF
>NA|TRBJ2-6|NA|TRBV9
TGTGCCAGCAGCGTCCAGGGGGAGGGGACCAACGTCCTGACTTTC
CASSVQGEGTNVLTF
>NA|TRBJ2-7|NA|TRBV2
TGTGCCAGCAGGGGGGTCTCCTACGAGCAGTACTTC
CASRGVSYEQYF
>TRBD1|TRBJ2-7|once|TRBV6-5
TGTGCCAGCAGTTCTCCCGGGACAGGTATCCACGAGCAGTACTTC
CASSSPGTGIHEQYF
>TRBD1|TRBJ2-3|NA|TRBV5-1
TGCGCCAGCAGCGGGACAGGGGGAAGGGATACGCAGTATTTT
CASSGTGGRDTQYF
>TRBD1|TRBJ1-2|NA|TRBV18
TGTGCCAGCTCACCGGACAGGGAAGGCTATGGCTACACCTTC
CASSPDREGYGYTF